The T cell receptor beta chain described here comes from a study of blood T cell repertoires in COVID-19. Across the whole study: PBMCs, B-cell-depleted T cells, or T cells provided the cDNA or gDNA that made up the material.

Here immunoSEQ multiplex PCR was the method, and the copy in TCRdb shows in-frame clones only, minus some. This table holds about 58,000 clones, roughly 80% found once. This clonotype was obtained from a man older than 75 with COVID-19, enrolled during active disease. Sequencing was done on a sample of peripheral blood.

CDR3 residues: CASSQDRRDTQYF. The CDR3 nucleotides read TGTGCCAGCAGCCAAGATCGGAGGGATACGCAGTATTTT. The chain employs TRBV4-2 and TRBJ2-3; D possibly corresponds to TRBD2 (5 bases). Deletions cut 0 bases from V and 6 bases from J, with 7 bases between. Per the germline V gene, CDR1 is LGHNA and CDR2 is YNFKEQ. This CDR3 comprises 13 residues.